This is a list of T cell receptor beta chains from one sample in a study of CD4+ T cells in melanoma. The data were produced by immunoSEQ multiplex PCR, yet TCRdb's version contains in-frame clones alone and is incomplete. The table includes 140,000 or so clones, around nine tenths detected once. These receptors originate from a human donor with melanoma. The CDR3 runs from the conserved cysteine through the conserved F or W. Each record gives: V gene, D gene, clone size, J gene, CDR3 protein, CDR3 DNA. The D gene is left open where the match is weak. Not all rows give a size; the values are once, few, many and, for expanded clones, a class.

TRBV11-2	TRBD1	once	TRBJ1-2	CASSWDRGNYGYTF	TGTGCCAGCAGCTGGGACAGGGGGAACTATGGCTACACCTTC
TRBV9	TRBD2	-	TRBJ2-1	CASSVGRSGGRDEQFF	TGTGCCAGCAGCGTAGGTCGTAGCGGGGGGCGCGATGAGCAGTTCTTC
TRBV7-3	TRBD2	-	TRBJ2-1	CASSLSPGLAGGYNEQFF	TGTGCCAGCAGCCTCTCACCCGGACTAGCGGGGGGGTACAATGAGCAGTTCTTC
TRBV5-4	TRBD1	-	TRBJ2-3	CASSFGTGVSDTQYF	TGTGCCAGCAGCTTTGGGACAGGGGTCTCAGATACGCAGTATTTT
TRBV4-1	-	-	TRBJ2-1	CASSQDPVQSSYNEQFF	TGCGCCAGCAGCCAAGATCCGGTACAGAGCTCCTACAATGAGCAGTTCTTC
TRBV27	-	-	TRBJ1-3	CASSVVGAAGNTIYF	TGTGCCAGCAGTGTAGTAGGGGCGGCTGGAAACACCATATATTTT
TRBV4-2	-	-	TRBJ2-3	CASSPIGDTDTQYF	TGTGCCAGCAGTCCCATCGGGGACACAGATACGCAGTATTTT
TRBV7-3	-	once	TRBJ1-6	CASSLSSGNSPLHF	TGTGCCAGCAGCTTAAGCTCCGGGAATTCACCCCTCCACTTT
TRBV27	-	-	TRBJ1-5	CASSFLGLNQPQHF	TGTGCCAGCAGTTTTTTGGGATTGAATCAGCCCCAGCATTTT
TRBV2	-	-	TRBJ1-1	CASSESFRSTEAFF	TGTGCCAGCAGTGAATCGTTTCGGAGCACTGAAGCTTTCTTT
TRBV9	-	-	TRBJ1-1	CASSVTSGDTEAFF	TGTGCCAGCAGCGTTACGTCAGGTGACACTGAAGCTTTCTTT
TRBV30	TRBD2	-	TRBJ2-1	CAWSSSGSVNEQFF	TGTGCCTGGAGCTCTAGCGGGTCTGTCAATGAGCAGTTCTTC
TRBV19	TRBD1	-	TRBJ2-1	CASSNYGTGDNEQFF	TGTGCCAGTAGTAACTACGGGACAGGGGACAATGAGCAGTTCTTC
TRBV11-2	-	-	TRBJ1-6	CASSFTGVGRAPLHF	TGTGCCAGCAGCTTTACGGGAGTAGGTCGGGCACCCCTCCACTTT
TRBV6-6	-	few	TRBJ1-2	CASRRDADGYTF	TGTGCCAGCAGAAGGGACGCCGATGGCTACACCTTC
TRBV2	TRBD2	-	TRBJ2-3	CASRRTSVPDTQYF	TGTGCCAGCAGAAGGACTAGCGTTCCAGATACGCAGTATTTT
TRBV10-3	TRBD2	-	TRBJ2-3	CAIRDQGGSDTQYF	TGTGCCATCCGTGATCAGGGAGGGTCAGATACGCAGTATTTT
TRBV4-1	TRBD1	few	TRBJ1-6	CASSRSQGAQNSPLHF	TGCGCCAGCAGCCGGTCACAGGGGGCGCAGAATTCACCCCTCCACTTT
TRBV11-2	-	-	TRBJ1-2	CASSKGKDSGSRVYGYTF	TGTGCCAGCAGCAAAGGGAAGGACAGCGGATCCCGGGTCTATGGCTACACCTTC
TRBV2	-	-	TRBJ1-1	CASRDRMNTEAFF	TGTGCCAGCAGGGACCGTATGAACACTGAAGCTTTCTTT
TRBV6-1	TRBD1	-	TRBJ2-7	CASSVGTGPGEQYF	TGTGCCAGCAGTGTTGGGACAGGGCCTGGCGAGCAGTACTTC
TRBV7-3	-	once	TRBJ2-5	CASSLTAGKGETQYF	TGTGCCAGCAGCTTAACCGCAGGGAAAGGAGAGACCCAGTACTTC
TRBV15	TRBD1	-	TRBJ1-5	CATSRVLGQEQPQHF	TGTGCCACCAGCAGAGTTCTAGGACAGGAACAGCCCCAGCATTTT
TRBV28	-	-	TRBJ2-4	CASSFRGPDIQYF	TGTGCCAGCAGTTTTCGGGGTCCGGACATTCAGTACTTC
TRBV2	TRBD1	-	TRBJ2-7	CASRVQGSSYEQYF	TGTGCCAGCAGGGTACAGGGGAGCTCCTACGAGCAGTACTTC
TRBV5-4	-	-	TRBJ2-5	CASSSEPLGYQETQYF	TGTGCCAGCAGCTCCGAGCCACTCGGATACCAAGAGACCCAGTACTTC
TRBV7-9	-	-	TRBJ1-1	CASSGGLAEAFF	TGTGCCAGCAGCGGAGGGTTGGCTGAAGCTTTCTTT
TRBV14	-	-	TRBJ1-1	CASSPYWGNTEAFF	TGTGCCAGCAGCCCCTACTGGGGCAACACTGAAGCTTTCTTT
TRBV7-3	-	-	TRBJ1-1	CASSFAADTEAFF	TGTGCCAGCAGCTTTGCTGCTGACACTGAAGCTTTCTTT
TRBV10-2	-	-	TRBJ1-4	CASSARHPRFEGGNEKLFF	TGCGCCAGCAGTGCGCGACACCCACGTTTTGAGGGGGGTAATGAAAAACTGTTTTTT
TRBV7-9	TRBD2	-	TRBJ2-1	CASSRFGGGTDEQFF	TGTGCCAGCAGCCGGTTCGGCGGGGGAACGGATGAGCAGTTCTTC
TRBV29-1	TRBD2	-	TRBJ2-2	CSVERLAGNTGELFF	TGCAGCGTTGAGCGGCTAGCGGGGAACACCGGGGAGCTGTTTTTT
TRBV30	-	-	TRBJ1-5	CACNTGINQPQHF	TGTGCCTGTAATACGGGTATCAATCAGCCCCAGCATTTT
TRBV11-2	TRBD2	-	TRBJ2-2	CASHLEGLAGVSGELFF	TGTGCCAGCCACTTGGAGGGCCTAGCGGGGGTTAGCGGGGAGCTGTTTTTT
TRBV2	-	-	TRBJ2-1	CASSVFSQGEQFF	TGTGCCAGCAGTGTTTTTAGCCAGGGCGAGCAGTTCTTC
TRBV7-6	TRBD2	-	TRBJ2-5	CASSLARRGGLETQYF	TGTGCCAGCAGCTTAGCGCGGCGGGGGGGCCTGGAGACCCAGTACTTC
TRBV5-1	TRBD1	once	TRBJ2-1	CASSDHRTGSYNEQFF	TGCGCCAGCAGCGATCACCGGACAGGGTCCTACAATGAGCAGTTCTTC
TRBV27	-	-	TRBJ1-1	CASSPAGRVTEAFF	TGTGCCAGCAGTCCAGCCGGTCGGGTCACTGAAGCTTTCTTT
TRBV7-9	-	-	TRBJ2-5	CASSLNQETQYF	TGTGCCAGCAGCTTAAATCAGGAGACCCAGTACTTC
TRBV5-1	TRBD1	once	TRBJ1-1	CASSLSGQGVTEAFF	TGCGCCAGCAGCCTATCGGGACAGGGGGTCACTGAAGCTTTCTTT
TRBV5-6	-	-	TRBJ1-6	CASSLLGGNTYNSPLHF	TGTGCCAGCAGCCTGCTTGGGGGAAACACCTATAATTCACCCCTCCACTTT
TRBV2	-	-	TRBJ2-1	CASHSREYEQFF	TGTGCCAGCCACAGTCGGGAATATGAGCAGTTCTTC
TRBV5-1	TRBD2	-	TRBJ2-3	CASSSGGTAGTDTQYF	TGCGCCAGCAGTAGCGGGGGGACCGCAGGCACAGATACGCAGTATTTT
TRBV27	TRBD2	-	TRBJ2-3	CASSWGGPTDTQYF	TGTGCCAGCTCATGGGGGGGACCCACAGATACGCAGTATTTT
TRBV15	TRBD1	-	TRBJ1-3	CATSGRQGFGGNTIYF	TGTGCCACCAGCGGAAGACAGGGGTTCGGGGGAAACACCATATATTTT
TRBV6-1	-	-	TRBJ1-2	CASSETTGSGYTF	TGTGCCAGCAGTGAAACTACAGGGAGCGGCTACACCTTC
TRBV25-1	-	-	TRBJ1-3	CASSKTGSGNTIYF	TGTGCCAGCAGCAAAACAGGCTCTGGAAACACCATATATTTT
TRBV6-1	-	-	TRBJ1-5	CASSEGGFNQPQHF	TGTGCCAGCAGTGAAGGAGGTTTCAATCAGCCCCAGCATTTT
TRBV2	TRBD1	-	TRBJ1-3	CASRGVRAGGSGNTIYF	TGTGCCAGCAGGGGAGTCAGGGCAGGGGGCTCTGGAAACACCATATATTTT
TRBV5-1	-	-	TRBJ1-6	CASSLEGQKNSPLHF	TGCGCCAGCAGCTTGGAAGGACAGAAAAATTCACCCCTCCACTTT
TRBV18	-	-	TRBJ2-7	CASSFTRANEQYF	TGTGCCAGCTCCTTTACCAGGGCCAACGAGCAGTACTTC
TRBV5-1	-	-	TRBJ1-5	CASSPGSNQPQHF	TGCGCCAGCTCCCCGGGAAGCAATCAGCCCCAGCATTTT